One and the same sample provided the 32 T cell receptor beta chains below, sequenced in a study of blood T cell repertoires in COVID-19. TCRdb keeps only in-frame clones here, not all; method: immunoSEQ multiplex PCR. The table lists 190,000 or so clones, about 81% of them singletons. The sequenced sample was peripheral blood. The receptors stem from a woman over 75 with COVID-19, enrolled during active disease.

V and J are TRBV7-9 and TRBJ2-7, with 8 bases lining up with TRBD1. Germline V gene data show CDR1 as SEHNR and CDR2 as FQNEAQ (reference sequence). With V trimmed by 3 bases and J by 2 bases, 3 bases remained unmatched. This CDR3 spans 14 amino acids. The CDR3 sequence is CASSFGTGPYEQYF. The CDR3 DNA follows: TGTGCCAGCAGCTTCGGGACAGGACCCTACGAGCAGTACTTC.

The chain uses TRBV6-1 and TRBJ2-7; TRBD2 agrees at 8 bases. Germline values: CDR1 MNHNS, CDR2 SASEGT. With 0 bases clipped from V and 3 bases from J, the junction kept 10 bases outside the gene matches. This CDR3 comprises 17 residues. CDR3 DNA sequence: TGTGCCAGCAGTGAAGCGGCACCCGGGACTAGTTACTACGAGCAGTACTTC. Translated, it gives CASSEAAPGTSYYEQYF.

The rearrangement uses TRBV4-2 and TRBJ2-3; no reliable D call. Germline CDR1 reads LGHNA; CDR2 reads YNFKEQ. The CDR3 loop spans 11 amino acids. V was shortened by 8 bases and J by 1 base, with 4 bases between the two germline ends. In DNA, the CDR3 is TGTGCCAGCCGTGGCACAGATACGCAGTATTTT. Its translation: CASRGTDTQYF.

The rearrangement uses TRBV7-9 and TRBJ1-6, with TRBD1 matching over 11 bases. CDR3 size: 15 residues. V was clipped by 5 bases and J by 8 bases; unmatched bases: 5. Germline CDR1 and CDR2: SEHNR and FQNEAQ (reference sequence). CDR3 residues: CASSPPGQGDSPLHF. CDR3 nucleotides: TGTGCCAGCAGCCCTCCGGGACAGGGGGATTCACCCCTCCACTTT.

V and J are TRBV7-9 and TRBJ2-7; TRBD1 agrees at 7 bases. Germline CDR1 and CDR2: SEHNR and FQNEAQ (reference sequence). V gave up 5 bases and J gave up 0 bases; unmatched junction bases: 10. The CDR3 spans 16 residues. For the CDR3, the DNA is TGTGCCAGCAGCCTCCCCCGCCGGGACAGCTCCTACGAGCAGTACTTC. This gives the protein CASSLPRRDSSYEQYF.

In its sample, this clone was seen once. The genes are TRBV19 and TRBJ2-1; TRBD2 matches 11 bases. Germline trimming cut 5 bases from V and 6 bases from J; bases unmatched to any gene: 6. The CDR3 has 15 residues. The V gene's germline CDR1 is LNHDA and CDR2 SQIVND (reference sequence). The CDR3, as DNA: TGTGCCAGTAGTTCCGGGACTAGCGGAACCAATGAGCAGTTCTTC. It specifies CASSSGTSGTNEQFF.

The chain recombines TRBV7-2 with TRBJ2-2; 10 bases agree with TRBD1. The CDR3 length is 16 residues. V trimming: 5 bases; J trimming: 1 base; junction bases outside the gene matches: 4. The germline V gene encodes CDR1 SGHTA and CDR2 FQGNSA. In DNA, the CDR3 is TGTGCCAGCAGCGACGACAGGGGGCTGAACACCGGGGAGCTGTTTTTT. Residues: CASSDDRGLNTGELFF.

V usage is TRBV27 and J usage is TRBJ1-5; TRBD1 agrees at 8 bases. Trimming cost V 5 bases and J 1 base; bases outside gene matches: 4. The CDR3 extends over 15 amino acids. CDR1 is MNHEY and CDR2 is SMNVEV in the germline V gene (reference sequence). CDR3 in DNA: TGTGCCAGCAGTAAGACAGGGGTCAGCAATCAGCCCCAGCATTTT. Translating gives CASSKTGVSNQPQHF.

CDR3 nucleotides: TGTGCCAGCAGTTTAATCTTCGATCAGCCCCAGCATTTT. Amino acid sequence: CASSLIFDQPQHF. J is TRBJ1-5 and V is TRBV28; unclear D gene. Per germline, CDR1 MDHEN and CDR2 SYDVKM. Trimming took off 2 bases at V and 5 bases at J, with 7 bases between the two ends. This CDR3 has 13 amino acids.

This chain uses TRBV5-1 with TRBJ2-1; 9 bases align to TRBD1. There are 16 residues in the CDR3. Unmatched junction bases numbered 11, after V lost 4 bases and J lost 6 bases. Germline V gene lookup returns CDR1 SGHRS and CDR2 YFSETQ. The CDR3 bases are TGCGCCAGCAGCAAACCCCGGGACAGGGTGGTCAATGAGCAGTTCTTC. Translating gives CASSKPRDRVVNEQFF.

The chain is built from TRBV6-5 and TRBJ2-1; TRBD1 agrees at 7 bases. Germline V gene sequence: CDR1 MNHEY, CDR2 SVGAGI. This CDR3 contains 16 residues. V was clipped by 0 bases and J by 5 bases; unmatched bases: 7. The CDR3 coding sequence is TGTGCCAGCAGTTACTCGACAGGGACCTTCAACAATGAGCAGTTCTTC. It is translated as CASSYSTGTFNNEQFF.

The DNA of the CDR3 is TGTGCCAGCAGTGAAATAGGGACAGGTCAAGACGAGCAGTACTTC. This sequence encodes CASSEIGTGQDEQYF. The rearrangement uses TRBV25-1 and TRBJ2-7, with 8 bases fitting TRBD1. The CDR3 spans 15 residues. After removal of 2 bases from V and 5 bases from J, the junction contained 8 bases not matched to a gene. Germline V gene lookup returns CDR1 MGHDK and CDR2 SYGVNS.

The J gene is TRBJ1-5, the V gene TRBV25-1, with 12 bases fitting TRBD1. The CDR3 covers 16 residues. The germline V gene has CDR1 MGHDK and CDR2 SYGVNS. V was clipped by 1 base and J by 6 bases; unmatched bases: 4. CDR3 in amino acids: CASSESGTGGFQPQHF. In nucleotides, the CDR3 is TGTGCCAGCAGTGAATCGGGGACAGGGGGCTTTCAGCCCCAGCATTTT.

V is TRBV27 and J is TRBJ1-1; unclear D gene. With 5 bases removed from V and 0 bases from J, the gap between germline ends came to 7 bases. The CDR3 length is 13 residues. Looked up from germline, CDR1 is MNHEY and CDR2 is SMNVEV (reference sequence). CDR3 amino acids: CASSPSLNTEAFF. In nucleotides, the CDR3 is TGTGCCAGCAGTCCTAGCCTGAACACTGAAGCTTTCTTT.

The rearrangement joins TRBV9 to TRBJ2-3, with D possibly TRBD2 on 7 matching bases. The germline CDR1 and CDR2 sequences are SGDLS and YYNGEE. The CDR3 loop spans 14 amino acids. Trimming stripped 3 bases from V and 4 bases from J, with 12 bases between. DNA of the CDR3: TGTGCCAGCAGCGGGGGGGGCTCGGCAGATACGCAGTATTTT. Translation: CASSGGGSADTQYF.

This chain connects TRBV4-2 to TRBJ1-3; unclear D gene. V lost 4 bases to trimming and J lost 0 bases, with 7 bases between them. CDR1 is LGHNA, CDR2 YNFKEQ, per germline. This CDR3 is 14 amino acids long. CDR3 residues: CASSRPVSGNTIYF. The CDR3 nucleotides are TGTGCCAGCAGCCGGCCCGTCTCTGGAAACACCATATATTTT.

This clone was observed a few times. This rearrangement joins TRBV2 to TRBJ1-5; 7 bases fit TRBD1. Trimming at V came to 4 bases and at J to 2 bases, leaving 5 bases not matched to a gene. CDR3 length: 15 amino acids. CDR1 and CDR2 (germline): SNHLY, FYNNEI. The CDR3 loop reads CASSGWDSRNQPQHF. CDR3 in DNA: TGTGCCAGCAGTGGATGGGACAGCCGCAATCAGCCCCAGCATTTT.

This clone was detected only a few times. The chain links TRBV7-9 to TRBJ2-5; TRBD2 matches at 12 bases. Unmatched junction bases numbered 12, after V lost 4 bases and J lost 3 bases. From germline, CDR1 is SEHNR and CDR2 FQNEAQ (reference sequence). The CDR3 covers 18 residues. CDR3 coding DNA: TGTGCCAGCAGCTCGAGGGGCGGACTAGCGGGAATAAAAGAGACCCAGTACTTC. Translation: CASSSRGGLAGIKETQYF.

This clone came up once. The V and J genes are TRBV27 and TRBJ1-5; D gene unclear. V dropped 3 bases and J dropped 3 bases, with 9 bases sitting between them. The germline CDR1 and CDR2 sequences are MNHEY and SMNVEV (reference sequence). The CDR3 spans 14 residues. The CDR3 region is CASSFGRVNQPQHF. CDR3 bases: TGTGCCAGCAGTTTTGGGCGGGTCAATCAGCCCCAGCATTTT.

The chain combines TRBV13 with TRBJ2-7; tentative D call: TRBD1 (6 bases). The CDR3 runs 13 residues. Trimming took 3 bases from V and 6 from J, leaving 12 bases between them. CDR1 is PRHDT, CDR2 FYEKMQ, per germline (reference sequence). The CDR3 region is CASSFSRGIEQYF. CDR3 DNA: TGTGCCAGCAGCTTCTCCAGGGGAATCGAGCAGTACTTC.

This clone showed up just once. V gene TRBV23-1 combines with J gene TRBJ2-2; perhaps TRBD2 as D (6 bases). TRBV23-1 is an ORF, with its function uncertain. This CDR3 region has 18 residues. Trimming removed 2 bases at V and 2 bases at J, with 18 bases between. The CDR3 reads CASSQPSFGGSNTGELFF. The CDR3 DNA is TGCGCCAGCAGTCAACCCTCCTTTGGGGGGAGTAACACCGGGGAGCTGTTTTTT.

CDR3 in DNA: TGCGCCAGCAGCTTGGAAACAGCCCTCAACCCCTCCTACGAGCAGTACTTC. This translates into CASSLETALNPSYEQYF. The rearrangement links TRBV5-1 to TRBJ2-7; D gene unclear. There are 17 residues in the CDR3. In germline, CDR1 is SGHRS, CDR2 YFSETQ. V gave up 0 bases and J gave up 0 bases, with 16 bases separating them.

V gene TRBV29-1 combines with J gene TRBJ2-7, with a weak D call TRBD1 (6 bases). The V end lost 1 base, the J end lost 6 bases, and 16 bases lay between the germline ends. This CDR3 is built from 14 residues. Germline V gene sequence: CDR1 SQVTM, CDR2 ANQGSEA. This CDR3 is CSVEASREGGEQYF. CDR3 nucleotide sequence: TGCAGCGTTGAAGCGAGTCGGGAAGGGGGCGAGCAGTACTTC.

The rearrangement links TRBV2 to TRBJ1-2; the D is unclear. This CDR3 region has 18 residues. Germline V gene lookup returns CDR1 SNHLY and CDR2 FYNNEI. V lost 0 bases and J 1 base, leaving 18 bases between the germline ends. DNA of the CDR3: TGTGCCAGCAGTGAAGCGCTTCGACGAGGGTCCCTTAACTATGGCTACACCTTC. Translating it yields CASSEALRRGSLNYGYTF.

J is TRBJ2-7 and V is TRBV2; D is unclear. Trimming pared 4 bases from V and 2 bases from J, leaving 12 bases between. The length of the CDR3 is 14 residues. The V gene's germline CDR1 is SNHLY and CDR2 FYNNEI. The CDR3: CASSANSAPYEQYF. The CDR3 region has the DNA TGTGCCAGCAGTGCGAACAGTGCACCCTACGAGCAGTACTTC.

The rearrangement joins TRBV2 to TRBJ2-1, with 9 bases aligning to TRBD1. Germline values: CDR1 SNHLY, CDR2 FYNNEI. V lost 6 bases to trimming and J lost 9 bases; unmatched junction nucleotides: 9. This CDR3 contains 14 residues. CDR3 residues: CASSQGQGRREQFF. Written as DNA, the CDR3 is TGTGCCAGCAGCCAAGGACAGGGGAGGCGTGAGCAGTTCTTC.

The chain recombines TRBV5-1 with TRBJ2-1; 10 bases line up with TRBD2. From germline, CDR1 is SGHRS and CDR2 YFSETQ. After removal of 4 bases from V and 4 bases from J, the junction contained 5 bases not matched to a gene. CDR3 length: 15 residues. The CDR3 DNA is TGCGCCAGCAGCCCCAGGACTAGCGGTTACAATGAGCAGTTCTTC. Translated: CASSPRTSGYNEQFF.

V is TRBV4-1 and J is TRBJ1-5, with D unclear. The germline V gene has CDR1 MGHRA and CDR2 YSYEKL. The V end was cut by 2 bases, the J end by 1 base, with 18 bases between. This CDR3 has 18 residues. The CDR3 sequence: CASSQFAVAPLSNQPQHF. CDR3 bases: TGCGCCAGCAGCCAATTTGCAGTGGCCCCTTTGAGCAATCAGCCCCAGCATTTT.

The CDR3 reads CASSATEILSYEQYF. The CDR3 nucleotides are TGTGCCAGCAGTGCGACAGAAATCCTCTCCTACGAGCAGTACTTC. The chain links TRBV2 to TRBJ2-7, with D perhaps matching TRBD1 (5 bases). The germline V and J ends were trimmed by 4 bases and 0 bases, with 13 bases remaining between them. Germline loops: CDR1 SNHLY, CDR2 FYNNEI. The CDR3 has 15 amino acids.

J is TRBJ2-4 and V is TRBV28; 7 bases match TRBD2. This CDR3 has 14 amino acids. V lost 8 bases to trimming and J lost 2 bases; unmatched junction nucleotides: 6. In germline, CDR1 is MDHEN, CDR2 SYDVKM. CDR3 residues: CASGAGSTKNIQYF. The CDR3 DNA follows: TGTGCCAGCGGAGCGGGATCAACCAAAAACATTCAGTACTTC.

The chain couples TRBV6-5 to TRBJ2-4; D not certain. The CDR3 runs to 13 residues. Germline values: CDR1 MNHEY, CDR2 SVGAGI. The V and J ends lost 8 bases and 4 bases respectively, with 12 bases between them. Here the CDR3 DNA reads TGTGCCAGCTCAGAACAGACGAAAAACATTCAGTACTTC. It yields the protein CASSEQTKNIQYF.

A few counts support this clone. The chain carries TRBV24-1 and TRBJ2-2; D uncertain. V dropped 5 bases and J dropped 0 bases, with 6 bases sitting between them. CDR3 length: 14 residues. Germline V gene data show CDR1 as KGHDR and CDR2 as SFDVKD. The CDR3 protein is CATSGVPNTGELFF. CDR3 bases: TGTGCCACCAGTGGAGTACCGAACACCGGGGAGCTGTTTTTT.